The T cell receptor beta chain under discussion was sequenced for a study of beta chain features in type 1 diabetes. Study-level points and caveats: Over-representation of high TCR-expressing cells was a possible consequence of cDNA sequencing.

As every portion of the isolated RNA was reverse transcribed, the sequencing read expressed TCRB transcripts. Read counts averaged roughly 4 million for samples of naive, central memory and regulatory T cells. Profiling relied on immunoSEQ multiplex PCR, and the TCRdb table lists in-frame clones only, not all of them. Of 250,000 to 350,000 clones listed, approximately 9.9% were seen once; the top ten hold around 0.015%. This clone appeared a few times. Antigen: not known. V gave up 0 bases and J gave up 2 bases; unmatched junction bases: 16. The CDR3 is 19 residues long. Per germline, CDR1 GTSNPN and CDR2 SVGIG (reference sequence).

This TCR was recovered from a woman aged 25 to 39 in good health. The material sequenced was naive CD4+ T cells from blood. V is TRBV30 and J is TRBJ2-1; 7 bases line up with TRBD2. The CDR3 DNA reads TGTGCCTGGAGTGTACCGTGGAGCGGGACGGCGGGACCCTACAATGAGCAGTTCTTC. It specifies CAWSVPWSGTAGPYNEQFF.